The rows below give T cell receptor beta chains drawn from one sample of a study of T cells in localized non-small cell lung cancer. The assay was immunoSEQ multiplex PCR, and TCRdb's table has in-frame clones only and misses some. The sample contains roughly 84,000 clones, 85% to 90% of which appear only once. The sequenced sample was peripheral blood, obtained before any cancer treatment. The receptors shown here come from a woman aged 35 to 70 with stage I squamous cell lung carcinoma. CDR3s include the opening cysteine and the closing phenylalanine or tryptophan. The D gene is left open where the match is weak. Part of the rows lack a size; the others show once, few, many or a class for expanded clones.

v_call: TRBV7-2; d_call: .; j_call: TRBJ1-2; clone_size: .; cdr3_aa: CASSLQGLGNYGYTF; cdr3_nt: TGTGCCAGCAGCTTACAGGGATTGGGTAACTATGGCTACACCTTC
v_call: TRBV5-4; d_call: .; j_call: TRBJ2-2; clone_size: .; cdr3_aa: CASSVGGNTGELFF; cdr3_nt: TGTGCCAGCAGCGTGGGGGGGAACACCGGGGAGCTGTTTTTT
v_call: TRBV5-1; d_call: .; j_call: TRBJ1-2; clone_size: .; cdr3_aa: CASSSAGDGYTF; cdr3_nt: TGCGCCAGCAGCTCGGCAGGGGATGGCTACACCTTC
v_call: TRBV29-1; d_call: .; j_call: TRBJ1-2; clone_size: .; cdr3_aa: CSVEEGDYGYTF; cdr3_nt: TGCAGCGTTGAAGAGGGGGACTATGGCTACACCTTC
v_call: TRBV11-2; d_call: .; j_call: TRBJ2-1; clone_size: .; cdr3_aa: CASSIGLNNEQFF; cdr3_nt: TGTGCCAGCAGCATCGGACTGAACAATGAGCAGTTCTTC
v_call: TRBV2; d_call: .; j_call: TRBJ1-5; clone_size: few; cdr3_aa: CASQYDRYSNQPQHF; cdr3_nt: TGTGCCAGCCAATATGACAGGTACAGCAATCAGCCCCAGCATTTT
v_call: TRBV30; d_call: .; j_call: TRBJ2-4; clone_size: .; cdr3_aa: CAWSVPGSKNIQYF; cdr3_nt: TGTGCCTGGAGTGTACCAGGAAGCAAAAACATTCAGTACTTC
v_call: TRBV5-6; d_call: .; j_call: TRBJ1-1; clone_size: .; cdr3_aa: CASSWGVNTEAFF; cdr3_nt: TGTGCCAGCAGCTGGGGGGTGAACACTGAAGCTTTCTTT
v_call: TRBV5-4; d_call: TRBD1; j_call: TRBJ1-2; clone_size: .; cdr3_aa: CASSLGGQGYYGYTF; cdr3_nt: TGTGCCAGCAGCTTGGGAGGACAGGGGTATTATGGCTACACCTTC
v_call: TRBV2; d_call: TRBD2; j_call: TRBJ2-3; clone_size: .; cdr3_aa: CAGVRWTSGTDTQYF; cdr3_nt: TGTGCCGGAGTTCGTTGGACTAGCGGCACAGATACGCAGTATTTT
v_call: TRBV7-3; d_call: .; j_call: TRBJ1-1; clone_size: .; cdr3_aa: CASSPGAGGHTEAFF; cdr3_nt: TGTGCCAGCAGCCCCGGGGCGGGGGGGCACACTGAAGCTTTCTTT
v_call: TRBV10-3; d_call: TRBD1; j_call: TRBJ2-7; clone_size: .; cdr3_aa: CAISPGAGTGGYEQYF; cdr3_nt: TGTGCCATCAGTCCCGGGGCTGGGACAGGGGGCTACGAGCAGTACTTC
v_call: TRBV6-4; d_call: .; j_call: TRBJ2-2; clone_size: .; cdr3_aa: CASSDSGTGELFF; cdr3_nt: TGTGCCAGCAGTGACTCGGGGACCGGGGAGCTGTTTTTT
v_call: TRBV7-9; d_call: .; j_call: TRBJ2-2; clone_size: .; cdr3_aa: CASSLEAGSAGELFF; cdr3_nt: TGTGCCAGCAGCTTAGAGGCAGGGTCGGCCGGGGAGCTGTTTTTT
v_call: TRBV2; d_call: .; j_call: TRBJ2-1; clone_size: .; cdr3_aa: CASNERARVNEQFF; cdr3_nt: TGTGCCAGCAACGAAAGGGCCAGGGTCAATGAGCAGTTCTTC
v_call: TRBV6-1; d_call: .; j_call: TRBJ2-3; clone_size: .; cdr3_aa: CASTLGLLTDTQYF; cdr3_nt: TGTGCCAGCACCTTGGGACTTCTCACAGATACGCAGTATTTT
v_call: TRBV5-1; d_call: .; j_call: TRBJ1-4; clone_size: .; cdr3_aa: CASRVSLGAPEKLFF; cdr3_nt: TGCGCCAGCAGAGTGAGTCTTGGGGCTCCAGAAAAACTGTTTTTT
v_call: TRBV29-1; d_call: .; j_call: TRBJ1-2; clone_size: .; cdr3_aa: CSVAPAGMGYGYTF; cdr3_nt: TGCAGCGTTGCCCCGGCCGGGATGGGCTATGGCTACACCTTC
v_call: TRBV7-9; d_call: .; j_call: TRBJ2-1; clone_size: .; cdr3_aa: CASSFERNEQFF; cdr3_nt: TGTGCCAGCAGCTTCGAACGCAATGAGCAGTTCTTC
v_call: TRBV9; d_call: .; j_call: TRBJ1-2; clone_size: .; cdr3_aa: CASSVEGGSGYTF; cdr3_nt: TGTGCCAGCAGCGTAGAGGGGGGTAGTGGCTACACCTTC
v_call: TRBV7-3; d_call: .; j_call: TRBJ1-3; clone_size: once; cdr3_aa: CASSLGPPSSGNTIYF; cdr3_nt: TGTGCCAGCAGCTTGGGACCCCCGAGCTCTGGAAACACCATATATTTT
v_call: TRBV6-6; d_call: TRBD2; j_call: TRBJ2-7; clone_size: once; cdr3_aa: CASSLSSSGFSYEQYF; cdr3_nt: TGTGCCAGCAGTTTATCATCTAGCGGATTTTCCTACGAGCAGTACTTC
v_call: TRBV6-6; d_call: .; j_call: TRBJ2-5; clone_size: .; cdr3_aa: CASSFAGQQETQYF; cdr3_nt: TGTGCCAGCAGTTTCGCGGGACAGCAAGAGACCCAGTACTTC
v_call: TRBV4-2; d_call: TRBD2; j_call: TRBJ2-3; clone_size: .; cdr3_aa: CASSQDGSGGGGDTQYF; cdr3_nt: TGTGCCAGCAGCCAAGATGGTAGCGGGGGCGGGGGAGATACGCAGTATTTT
v_call: TRBV5-1; d_call: TRBD2; j_call: TRBJ2-1; clone_size: once; cdr3_aa: CASSLVSGGAQNEQFF; cdr3_nt: TGCGCCAGCAGCTTGGTTAGCGGGGGGGCCCAAAATGAGCAGTTCTTC
v_call: TRBV29-1; d_call: TRBD2; j_call: TRBJ2-5; clone_size: .; cdr3_aa: CSVASGGGETQYF; cdr3_nt: TGCAGCGTGGCTAGCGGGGGTGGAGAGACCCAGTACTTC
v_call: TRBV27; d_call: TRBD1; j_call: TRBJ1-6; clone_size: .; cdr3_aa: CASSLSMRDRGYSPLHF; cdr3_nt: TGTGCCAGCAGTTTATCGATGCGGGACAGGGGCTATTCACCCCTCCACTTT
v_call: TRBV10-1; d_call: .; j_call: TRBJ1-1; clone_size: .; cdr3_aa: CASSPGRGTEAFF; cdr3_nt: TGCGCCAGCAGCCCGGGGAGGGGCACTGAAGCTTTCTTT
v_call: TRBV27; d_call: .; j_call: TRBJ1-2; clone_size: .; cdr3_aa: CASSLIGRNYGYTF; cdr3_nt: TGTGCCAGCAGTTTAATCGGCAGGAACTATGGCTACACCTTC
v_call: TRBV5-1; d_call: .; j_call: TRBJ1-3; clone_size: .; cdr3_aa: CASSLGGISGNTIYF; cdr3_nt: TGCGCCAGCAGCTTGGGGGGCATCTCTGGAAACACCATATATTTT
v_call: TRBV7-9; d_call: .; j_call: TRBJ1-1; clone_size: .; cdr3_aa: CASSEQTEAFF; cdr3_nt: TGTGCCAGCAGCGAACAGACTGAAGCTTTCTTT
v_call: TRBV10-3; d_call: .; j_call: TRBJ1-2; clone_size: .; cdr3_aa: CAISEGESYGYTF; cdr3_nt: TGTGCCATCAGTGAGGGCGAGAGCTATGGCTACACCTTC
v_call: TRBV21-1; d_call: .; j_call: TRBJ2-3; clone_size: .; cdr3_aa: CASSKAVTASGGGSTDTQYF; cdr3_nt: TGTGCCAGCAGCAAAGCGGTGACGGCTAGCGGGGGGGGTAGCACAGATACGCAGTATTTT
v_call: TRBV6-6; d_call: .; j_call: TRBJ2-3; clone_size: .; cdr3_aa: CASSYSRGTDTQYF; cdr3_nt: TGTGCCAGCAGTTACTCGCGCGGCACAGATACGCAGTATTTT
v_call: TRBV2; d_call: TRBD2; j_call: TRBJ2-1; clone_size: .; cdr3_aa: CASRRGTSGANEQFF; cdr3_nt: TGTGCCAGCAGGCGAGGGACTAGCGGGGCAAATGAGCAGTTCTTC
v_call: TRBV5-1; d_call: .; j_call: TRBJ1-4; clone_size: .; cdr3_aa: CASSPGLLTQKLFF; cdr3_nt: TGCGCCAGCAGCCCCGGACTACTTACTCAAAAACTGTTTTTT
v_call: TRBV5-1; d_call: .; j_call: TRBJ2-7; clone_size: .; cdr3_aa: CASSFQDSSYEQYF; cdr3_nt: TGCGCCAGCAGCTTCCAGGACAGTTCCTACGAGCAGTACTTC
v_call: TRBV30; d_call: TRBD1; j_call: TRBJ2-1; clone_size: .; cdr3_aa: CAWTGTGGYNEQFF; cdr3_nt: TGTGCCTGGACCGGGACAGGGGGCTACAATGAGCAGTTCTTC
v_call: TRBV29-1; d_call: TRBD2; j_call: TRBJ2-3; clone_size: .; cdr3_aa: CSVEAGGSDTQYF; cdr3_nt: TGCAGCGTTGAGGCGGGGGGGTCCGATACGCAGTATTTT
v_call: TRBV30; d_call: .; j_call: TRBJ1-1; clone_size: once; cdr3_aa: CAWSRLSNTEAFF; cdr3_nt: TGTGCCTGGAGTAGGCTTTCGAACACTGAAGCTTTCTTT
v_call: TRBV11-3; d_call: TRBD2; j_call: TRBJ2-1; clone_size: .; cdr3_aa: CASSLGGAKGNEQFF; cdr3_nt: TGTGCCAGCAGCCTCGGGGGGGCCAAAGGTAATGAGCAGTTCTTC
v_call: TRBV30; d_call: TRBD2; j_call: TRBJ2-5; clone_size: .; cdr3_aa: CAWSGGAGGGETQYF; cdr3_nt: TGTGCCTGGAGTGGAGGAGCGGGGGGAGGTGAGACCCAGTACTTC
v_call: TRBV6-1; d_call: TRBD2; j_call: TRBJ2-7; clone_size: .; cdr3_aa: CASAGAYEQYF; cdr3_nt: TGTGCCAGCGCGGGGGCCTACGAGCAGTACTTC
v_call: TRBV30; d_call: .; j_call: TRBJ2-6; clone_size: .; cdr3_aa: CAWGLDNSGANVLTF; cdr3_nt: TGTGCCTGGGGTCTAGACAACTCTGGGGCCAACGTCCTGACTTTC
v_call: TRBV29-1; d_call: .; j_call: TRBJ1-2; clone_size: .; cdr3_aa: CSVESAGRAGGYTF; cdr3_nt: TGCAGCGTTGAGTCGGCCGGGCGAGCGGGAGGCTACACCTTC
v_call: TRBV6-5; d_call: TRBD1; j_call: TRBJ1-4; clone_size: .; cdr3_aa: CASSPTGANNEKLFF; cdr3_nt: TGTGCCAGCAGTCCTACAGGGGCGAATAATGAAAAACTGTTTTTT